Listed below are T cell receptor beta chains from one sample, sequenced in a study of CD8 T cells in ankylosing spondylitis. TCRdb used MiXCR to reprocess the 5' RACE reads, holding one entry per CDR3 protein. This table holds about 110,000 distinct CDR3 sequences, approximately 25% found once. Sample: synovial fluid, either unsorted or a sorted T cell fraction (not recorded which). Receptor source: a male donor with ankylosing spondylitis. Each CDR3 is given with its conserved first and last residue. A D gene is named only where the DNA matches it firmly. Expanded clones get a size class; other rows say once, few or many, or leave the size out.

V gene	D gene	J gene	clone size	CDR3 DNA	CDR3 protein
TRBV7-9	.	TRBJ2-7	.	TGTGCCAGCAGCCCTGATCTGCAGGGGACCTACGAGCAGTACTTC	CASSPDLQGTYEQYF
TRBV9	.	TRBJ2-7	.	TGTGCCAGCAGCGTCACCAATCCTGGCTACGAGCAGTACTTC	CASSVTNPGYEQYF
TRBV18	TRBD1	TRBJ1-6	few	TGTGCCAGCTCCCCAGGGACAGGGGTCTCACCCCTCCACTTT	CASSPGTGVSPLHF
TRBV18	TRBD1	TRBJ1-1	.	TGTGCCAGCTCACCACGACAGGGGGGGGTCACTGAAGCTTTCTTT	CASSPRQGGVTEAFF
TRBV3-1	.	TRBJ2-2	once	TGTGCCAGCAGCCAAGCGAGTGCCGGGGAGCTGTTTTTT	CASSQASAGELFF
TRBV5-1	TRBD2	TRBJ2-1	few	TGCGCCAGCAGCTTAGCGGGATGGGACAATGAGCAGTTCTTC	CASSLAGWDNEQFF
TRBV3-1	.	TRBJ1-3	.	TGTGCCAGCAGCCAAGATTGGGGGGTCTCTGGAAACACCATATATTTT	CASSQDWGVSGNTIYF
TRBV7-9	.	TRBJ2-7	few	TGTGCCAGCACCCCCTTGTACGAGCAGTACTTC	CASTPLYEQYF
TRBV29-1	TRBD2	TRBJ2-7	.	TGCAGCGTTGAAACTAGCGGAGCCTACGAGCAGTACTTC	CSVETSGAYEQYF
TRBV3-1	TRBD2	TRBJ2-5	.	TGTGCCAGCAGCCAAGGAGGTTTTATGTCTAGCGCCGGGGGGACGGCCCAGTACTTC	CASSQGGFMSSAGGTAQYF
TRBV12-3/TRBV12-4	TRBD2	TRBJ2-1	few	TGTGCCAGCAGGGCAGCGGGAGGATTCTACAATGAGCAGTTCTTC	CASRAAGGFYNEQFF
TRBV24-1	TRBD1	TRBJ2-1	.	TGTGCCACCAGTGAAGCCAGGACAGGGGGCCCCGATGAGCAGTTCTTC	CATSEARTGGPDEQFF
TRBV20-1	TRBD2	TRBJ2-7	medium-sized	TGCAGTGCTAGTCGAAGCGGGAGGGCCACTTACGAGCAGTACTTC	CSASRSGRATYEQYF
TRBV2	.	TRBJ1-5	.	TGTGCCAGCAGGAGCCCGGGACGGAACAATCAGCCCCAGCATTTT	CASRSPGRNNQPQHF
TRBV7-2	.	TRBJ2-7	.	TGTGCCAGCAGCCCAAGGGACATGGCCTACGAGCAGTACTTC	CASSPRDMAYEQYF
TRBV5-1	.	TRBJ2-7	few	TGCGCCAGCAGCCTGTATTTTGGTCCGGACTCCTACGAGCAGTACTTC	CASSLYFGPDSYEQYF
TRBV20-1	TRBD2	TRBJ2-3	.	TGCAGTGCTAGAGTACCGGGAGGGCCCGAATATACGCAGTATTTT	CSARVPGGPEYTQYF